This T cell receptor beta chain was sequenced in a study of T cells in Graves' hyperthyroidism and ophthalmopathy (dated by TCRdb to 2018 to 2020). Background on the whole study: Peripheral blood samples were taken at the time of initial diagnosis, prior to any treatment. Once sampling was done, hyperthyroidism patients were given methimazole at a starting dose of 30 mg daily, whereas ophthalmopathy patients were given high-dose intravenous methylprednisolone. The 75 to 100 discovery patients were randomly divided into training and test sets at a 7:3 ratio. The study also compared thyroid tissue and blood T-cell repertoires from a handful of Graves' hyperthyroidism patients. The paper reports TCR Vbeta CDR3 sequencing of approximately 140 peripheral blood samples: under 45 ophthalmopathy, fewer than 85 hyperthyroidism and around 17 progressor patients. To identify TCR V-J signatures that set the groups apart, the researchers used a discovery cohort of 100 patients, made up of 43 with Graves' ophthalmopathy and some 56 with stable Graves' hyperthyroidism. An independent validation cohort of around 20 hyperthyroidism patients and some 15 patients who later progressed to ophthalmopathy tested prospective prediction of ophthalmopathy. The research as a whole found: In cross-validation, a model built on a 13 V-J signature told ophthalmopathy apart from stable hyperthyroidism with approximately 90% sensitivity and 81% to 82% specificity, and in testing the same model reached 80%/75%. In validation, the model predicted progression to ophthalmopathy with over 60% sensitivity and about 73% specificity, a median of 6.5 months before onset. Blood samples also contained most of the expanded thyroid clonotypes (frequency above 0.001), which suggests that blood repertoires may reflect thyroid immune responses. No statistical method was used to set the sample size in advance, and investigators knew the group allocation.

This clonotype has at least ten counts. What this receptor recognizes is not known. Within one base of it there is no much larger clone, and no base qualities were kept. TCR beta CDR3 regions were amplified from RNA transcripts. For the first round of RT-PCR on the TCR CDR3, the HTBI primer set was used together with the Qiagen OneStep RT-PCR kit. The libraries were constructed in a second round of multiplex PCR and then size-selected and purified. Libraries were sequenced paired-end with 100 bp reads on an Illumina HiSeq2000. The paper's data handling went like this. Raw data were processed with SOAPnuke, discarding reads with adapters, uncalled bases, mean Phred below 15, or no exact constant-primer or identifier match. COPE v1.2.5 was used to merge high-quality paired reads, and clonotypes were defined as unique nucleotide sequences. MiTCR v1.1 was used to align the clonotypes against IMGT TRBV, TRBD and TRBJ reference segments. The analysis was restricted to V-J combinations with a frequency above 0.0001, which together covered approximately 99% of the repertoires. A TCS score was defined as the ratio of F50 (clonal expansion) to E x V (chaos), with BLOSUM62-based TCRdist applied between CDR3 peptides within each V-J. Welch's t-statistics and random forest reduced 450 to 600 V-J features to about 12, which were used in a naive Bayes classifier (R e1071). The raw public reads went through TCRdb reprocessing: fastp at Q25, MiXCR clone calling, in-frame beta chains kept. Here each entry gathers all rows of one CDR3 protein and keeps the most common genes and DNA. It is TCRdb's table, rather than the study itself, that gives the V and J calls and clone size. The sample table shows 200,000 or so distinct CDR3 sequences, and roughly a sixth are seen once. 40% to 65% of the sample belongs to the ten largest clones.

A patient counted as having stable Graves' hyperthyroidism if no progression to ophthalmopathy occurred over 18 months of follow-up. Hyperthyroidism patients were newly diagnosed, had a disease duration of under 2 months, and were aged 18 to 65 years. Patients with uncontrolled infections, other autoimmune diseases, pregnancy or lactation were excluded. Diagnoses were established on the basis of clinical symptoms, serum thyroxine and TRAb, thyroid ultrasound, and orbital computed tomography. PBMCs were separated from under 11 ml of fresh peripheral blood using Ficoll-Paque density gradient centrifugation. Total RNA was extracted using Trizol reagent, and RNA quality was assessed on an Agilent 2100 Bioanalyzer. The CDR3 measures 15 amino acids from cysteine to phenylalanine. Only the CDR3 part of the read is kept: 45 bases, read in frame from the first base. Looking up the germline V gene yields CDR1 KGHDR and CDR2 SFDVKD. Trimming takes 5 bases off V and 7 bases off J; junction bases not matched to a gene: 7.

In this chain, TRBV24-1 is recombined with TRBJ1-2; 12 middle bases align to TRBD1. Source material: blood. This receptor was identified in a woman between 50 and 59 years old with Graves' hyperthyroidism. The DNA reads TGTGCCACCAGTGCCTCCGGGACAGGGGGCAGTGGCTACACCTTC. Its product reads: CATSASGTGGSGYTF.